What follows is one T cell receptor beta chain and its context. Its antigen remains unknown. This CDR3 spans 13 amino acids. Germline-derived CDR1 and CDR2 are SNHLY and FYNNEI. The V gene lost 7 bases and the J gene lost 3 bases, with 13 bases spanning the gap. The sample belongs to a study of cytomegalovirus exposure and HLA in healthy donors. Study-level information: HLA-typed donors were the source of about 85 million unique TCRs held in an early data release.

The PCR was carried out with 60 Vbeta primers and 13 Jbeta primers. Generated by immunoSEQ multiplex PCR, the TCRdb table keeps only in-frame clones and is missing some. The table lists around 76,000 clones. Study-wide findings and caveats: TCR beta chain V- and J-gene trimming was linked, in a later analysis, to a missense variant in DCLRE1C.

The receptor's source is a boy younger than 18 in good health and CMV-seronegative. The chain joins TRBV2 to TRBJ2-7, with D possibly being TRBD1 (5 bases). The sequenced material came from PBMCs. CDR3 bases: TGTGCCAGCACTCCAGGGCAGATCTACGAGCAGTACTTC. Amino acids: CASTPGQIYEQYF.